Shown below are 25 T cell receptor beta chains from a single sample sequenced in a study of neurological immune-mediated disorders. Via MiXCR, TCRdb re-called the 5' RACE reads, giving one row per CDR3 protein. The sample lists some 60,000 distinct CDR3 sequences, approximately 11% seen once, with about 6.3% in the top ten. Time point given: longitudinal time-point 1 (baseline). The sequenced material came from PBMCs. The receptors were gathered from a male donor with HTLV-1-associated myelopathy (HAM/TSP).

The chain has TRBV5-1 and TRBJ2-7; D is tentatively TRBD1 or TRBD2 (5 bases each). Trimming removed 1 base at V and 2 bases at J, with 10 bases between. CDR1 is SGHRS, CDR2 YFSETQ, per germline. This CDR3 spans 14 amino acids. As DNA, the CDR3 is TGCGCCAGCAGCTTGATAGGGACGACCTACGAGCAGTACTTC. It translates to CASSLIGTTYEQYF.

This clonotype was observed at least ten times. The CDR3 protein is CSAPRGGFVTGELFF. The CDR3 region has the DNA TGCAGTGCTCCGCGGGGGGGCTTCGTCACCGGGGAGCTGTTTTTT. The chain employs TRBV20-1 and TRBJ2-2; 9 bases are a match to TRBD2. The V segment lost 5 bases and the J segment 4 bases; nucleotides outside the gene matches: 8. The CDR3 sequence is 15 residues long. The germline CDR1 and CDR2 sequences are DFQATT and SNEGSKA (reference sequence).

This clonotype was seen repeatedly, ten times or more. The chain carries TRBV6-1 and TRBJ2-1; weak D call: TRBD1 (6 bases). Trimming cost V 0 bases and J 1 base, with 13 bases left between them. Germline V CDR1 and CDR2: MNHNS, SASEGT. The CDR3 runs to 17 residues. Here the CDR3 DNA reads TGTGCCAGCAGTGAAGCTCGTGGGGGCTTGTCCTACAATGAGCAGTTCTTC. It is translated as CASSEARGGLSYNEQFF.

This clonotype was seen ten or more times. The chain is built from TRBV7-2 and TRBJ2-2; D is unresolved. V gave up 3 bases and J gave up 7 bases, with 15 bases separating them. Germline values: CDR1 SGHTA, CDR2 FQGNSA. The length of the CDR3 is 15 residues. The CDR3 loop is CASSFTSGSYGELFF. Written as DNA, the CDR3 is TGTGCCAGCAGCTTTACTTCCGGGTCGTACGGGGAGCTGTTTTTT.

The CDR3 nucleotides are TGCGCCAGCAGCATTACGACAGTGTTTCCTGAAGCTTTCTTT. This codes for CASSITTVFPEAFF. The chain combines TRBV5-1 with TRBJ1-1, with D possibly being TRBD1 (5 bases). Germline-derived CDR1 and CDR2 are SGHRS and YFSETQ. The CDR3 runs 14 residues. The V gene lost 4 bases and the J gene lost 6 bases, with 16 bases spanning the gap.

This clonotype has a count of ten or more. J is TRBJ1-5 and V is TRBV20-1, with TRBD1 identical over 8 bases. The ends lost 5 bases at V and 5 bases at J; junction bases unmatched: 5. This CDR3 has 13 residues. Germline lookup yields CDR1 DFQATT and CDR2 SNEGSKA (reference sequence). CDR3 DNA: TGCAGTGCTTCGACAGGGGTGGATCAGCCCCAGCATTTT. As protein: CSASTGVDQPQHF.

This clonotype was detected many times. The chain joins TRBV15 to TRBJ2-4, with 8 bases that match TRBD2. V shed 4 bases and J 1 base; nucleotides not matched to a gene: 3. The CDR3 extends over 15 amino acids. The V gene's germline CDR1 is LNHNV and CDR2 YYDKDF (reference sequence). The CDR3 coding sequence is TGTGCCACCAGCAATCCGGGGGGGGCCAAAAACATTCAGTACTTC. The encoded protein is CATSNPGGAKNIQYF.

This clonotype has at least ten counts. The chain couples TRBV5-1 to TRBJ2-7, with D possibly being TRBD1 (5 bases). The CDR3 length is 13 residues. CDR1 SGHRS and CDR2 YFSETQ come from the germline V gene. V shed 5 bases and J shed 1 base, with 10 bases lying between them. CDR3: CASSPRVSYEQYF. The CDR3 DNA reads TGCGCCAGCAGTCCCAGGGTATCCTACGAGCAGTACTTC.

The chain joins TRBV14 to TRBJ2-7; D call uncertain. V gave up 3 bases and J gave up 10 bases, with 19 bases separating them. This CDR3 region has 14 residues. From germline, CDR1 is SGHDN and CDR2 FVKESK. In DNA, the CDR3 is TGTGCCAGCAGCCATGACATGGGCCCCTGGGTCCAGTACTTC. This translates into CASSHDMGPWVQYF.

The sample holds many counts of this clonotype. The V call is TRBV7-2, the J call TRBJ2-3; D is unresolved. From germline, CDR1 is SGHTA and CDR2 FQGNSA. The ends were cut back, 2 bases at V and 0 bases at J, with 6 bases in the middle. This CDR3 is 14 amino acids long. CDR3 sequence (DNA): TGTGCCAGCAGCTTAAGTGGTAGCACAGATACGCAGTATTTT. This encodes CASSLSGSTDTQYF.

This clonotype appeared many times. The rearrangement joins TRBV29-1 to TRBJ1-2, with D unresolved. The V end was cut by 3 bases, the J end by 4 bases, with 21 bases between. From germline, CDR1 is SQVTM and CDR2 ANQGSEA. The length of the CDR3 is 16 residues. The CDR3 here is CSVDLPDPARFYGYTF. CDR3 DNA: TGCAGCGTTGACCTTCCGGACCCAGCTCGCTTCTATGGCTACACCTTC.

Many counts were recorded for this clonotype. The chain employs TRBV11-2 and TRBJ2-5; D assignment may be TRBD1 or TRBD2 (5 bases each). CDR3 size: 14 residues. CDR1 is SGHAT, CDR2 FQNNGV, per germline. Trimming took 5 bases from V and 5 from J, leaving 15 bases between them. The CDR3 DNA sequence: TGTGCCAGCAGCCGAGGGACCTGGCAGGAGACCCAGTACTTC. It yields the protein CASSRGTWQETQYF. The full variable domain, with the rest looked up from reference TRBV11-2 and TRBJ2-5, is EAGVAQSPRYKIIEKRQSVAFWCNPISGHATLYWYQQILGQGPKLLIQFQNNGVVDDSQLPKDRFSAERLKGVDSTLKIQPAKLEDSAVYLCASSRGTWQETQYFGPGTRLLVL.

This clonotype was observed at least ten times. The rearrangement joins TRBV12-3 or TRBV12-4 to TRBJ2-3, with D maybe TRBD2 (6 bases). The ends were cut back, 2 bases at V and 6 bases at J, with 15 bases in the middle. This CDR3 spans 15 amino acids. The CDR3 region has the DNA TGTGCCAGCAGTTTAAGGGCGGACTACAGGGATACGCAGTATTTT. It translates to CASSLRADYRDTQYF.

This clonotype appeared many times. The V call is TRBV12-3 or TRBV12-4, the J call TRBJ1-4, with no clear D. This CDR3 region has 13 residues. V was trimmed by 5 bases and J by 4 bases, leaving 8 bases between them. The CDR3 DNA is TGTGCCAGCAGTCCCAGGATTAATGAAAAACTGTTTTTT. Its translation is CASSPRINEKLFF.

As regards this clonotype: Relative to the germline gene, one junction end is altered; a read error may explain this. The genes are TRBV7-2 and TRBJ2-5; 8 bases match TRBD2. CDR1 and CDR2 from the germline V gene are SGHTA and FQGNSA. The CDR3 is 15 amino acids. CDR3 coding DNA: TGTGCCAGCAGCTTTCGGGGGGGCTATCAAGAGAGCCAGTACTTC. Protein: CASSFRGGYQESQYF.

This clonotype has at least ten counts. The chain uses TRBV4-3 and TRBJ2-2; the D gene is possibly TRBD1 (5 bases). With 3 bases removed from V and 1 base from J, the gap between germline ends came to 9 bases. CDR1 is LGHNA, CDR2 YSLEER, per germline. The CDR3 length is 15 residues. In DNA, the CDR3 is TGCGCCAGCAGCCATAAGGGGCTGAACACCGGGGAGCTGTTTTTT. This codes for CASSHKGLNTGELFF.

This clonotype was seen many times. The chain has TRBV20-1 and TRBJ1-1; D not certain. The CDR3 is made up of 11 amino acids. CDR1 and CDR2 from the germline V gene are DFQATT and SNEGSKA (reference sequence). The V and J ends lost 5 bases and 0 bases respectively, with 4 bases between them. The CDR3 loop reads CSASLNTEAFF. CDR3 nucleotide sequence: TGCAGTGCTTCGCTGAACACTGAAGCTTTCTTT.

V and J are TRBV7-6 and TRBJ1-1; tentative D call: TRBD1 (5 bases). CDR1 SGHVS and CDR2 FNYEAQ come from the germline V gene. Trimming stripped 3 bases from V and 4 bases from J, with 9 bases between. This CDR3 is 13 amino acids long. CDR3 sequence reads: CASSLSGITEAFF. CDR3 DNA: TGTGCCAGCAGCTTGTCAGGGATCACTGAAGCTTTCTTT. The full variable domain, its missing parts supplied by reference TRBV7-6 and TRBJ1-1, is GAGVSQSPRYKVTKRGQDVALRCDPISGHVSLYWYRQALGQGPEFLTYFNYEAQQDKSGLPNDRFSAERPEGSISTLTIQRTEQRDSAMYRCASSLSGITEAFFGQGTRLTVV.

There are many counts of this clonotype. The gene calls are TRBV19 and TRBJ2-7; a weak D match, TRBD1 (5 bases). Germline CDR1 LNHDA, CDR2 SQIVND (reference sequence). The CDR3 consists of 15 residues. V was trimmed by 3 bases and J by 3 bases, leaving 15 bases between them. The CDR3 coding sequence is TGTGCCAGTAGTATTGGCTGGAAGACAGTCTACGAGCAGTACTTC. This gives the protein CASSIGWKTVYEQYF.

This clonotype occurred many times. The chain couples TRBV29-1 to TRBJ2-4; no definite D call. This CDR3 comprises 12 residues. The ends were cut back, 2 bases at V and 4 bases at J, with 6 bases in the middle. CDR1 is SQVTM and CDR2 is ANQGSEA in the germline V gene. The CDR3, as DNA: TGCAGCGTTGAATCCGTGAAAAACATTCAGTACTTC. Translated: CSVESVKNIQYF.

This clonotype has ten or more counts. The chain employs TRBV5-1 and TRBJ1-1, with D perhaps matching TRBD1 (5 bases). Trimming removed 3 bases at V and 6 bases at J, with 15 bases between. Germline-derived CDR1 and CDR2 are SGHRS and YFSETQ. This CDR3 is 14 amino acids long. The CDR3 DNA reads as TGCGCCAGCAGCTCTACCCCCGGGACCGCTGAAGCTTTCTTT. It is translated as CASSSTPGTAEAFF.

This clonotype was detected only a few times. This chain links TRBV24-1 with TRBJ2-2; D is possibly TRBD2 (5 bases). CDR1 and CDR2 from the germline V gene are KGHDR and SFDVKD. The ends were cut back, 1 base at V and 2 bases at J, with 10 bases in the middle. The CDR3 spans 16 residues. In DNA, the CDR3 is TGTGCCACCAGTGATTTTGGGAGCCAAAACACCGGGGAGCTGTTTTTT. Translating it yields CATSDFGSQNTGELFF.

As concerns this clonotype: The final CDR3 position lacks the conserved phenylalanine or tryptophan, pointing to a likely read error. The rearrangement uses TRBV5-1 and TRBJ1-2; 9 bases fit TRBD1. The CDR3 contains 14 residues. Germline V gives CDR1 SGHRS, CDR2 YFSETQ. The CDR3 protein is CASSSTGGNYDYTL. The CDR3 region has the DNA TGCGCCAGCAGCAGTACAGGGGGCAACTATGACTACACCTTA.

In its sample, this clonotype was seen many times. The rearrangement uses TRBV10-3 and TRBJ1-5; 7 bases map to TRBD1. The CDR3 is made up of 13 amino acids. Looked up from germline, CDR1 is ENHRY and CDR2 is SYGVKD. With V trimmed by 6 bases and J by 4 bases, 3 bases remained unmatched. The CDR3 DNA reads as TGTGCCATCAGGGGACAGCCGAATCAGCCCCAGCATTTT. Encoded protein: CAIRGQPNQPQHF.

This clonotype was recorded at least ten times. The CDR3 DNA reads as TGTGCCAGTACCGATCCCTCTGACTACAATGAGCAGTTCTTC. This gives the protein CASTDPSDYNEQFF. This chain joins TRBV27 and TRBJ2-1, with D unresolved. This CDR3 has 14 residues. V was pared by 9 bases and J by 3 bases, with 15 bases between. Germline values: CDR1 MNHEY, CDR2 SMNVEV (reference sequence).